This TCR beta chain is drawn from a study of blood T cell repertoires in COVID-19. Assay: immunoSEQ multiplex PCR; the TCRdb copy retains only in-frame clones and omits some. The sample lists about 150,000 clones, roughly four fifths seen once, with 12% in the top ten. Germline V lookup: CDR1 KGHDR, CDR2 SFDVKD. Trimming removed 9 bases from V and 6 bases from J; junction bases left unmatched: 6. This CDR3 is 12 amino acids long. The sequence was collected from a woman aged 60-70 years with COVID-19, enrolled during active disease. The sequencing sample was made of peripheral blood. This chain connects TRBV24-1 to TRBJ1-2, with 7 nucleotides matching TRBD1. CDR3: CATHDRVNGYTF. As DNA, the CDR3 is TGTGCCACCCATGACAGGGTAAATGGCTACACCTTC.